These 14 T cell receptor beta chains originate from one sample sequenced in a study of blood T cell repertoires in COVID-19. Profiled with immunoSEQ multiplex PCR; TCRdb holds only in-frame clones, not every one. The top ten hold roughly 13% of the sample, which has about 190,000 clones, around 85% seen once. Sequencing used peripheral blood. The receptors here all came from a man aged 45-60 years who had recovered from COVID-19.

The genes are TRBV10-3 and TRBJ1-1; 7 bases align to TRBD1. The CDR3 contains 13 residues. Germline CDR1 ENHRY, CDR2 SYGVKD. The V gene end was trimmed by 6 bases and the J gene end by 4 bases; junction bases not matched to a gene: 5. The CDR3: CAISRGSATEAFF. In nucleotides, the CDR3 is TGTGCCATCAGCAGGGGGTCGGCCACTGAAGCTTTCTTT.

This clone came up a few times. The chain carries TRBV13 and TRBJ2-5, with a tentative D call TRBD1 (6 bases). The CDR3 length is 16 residues. Germline V gene data show CDR1 as PRHDT and CDR2 as FYEKMQ (reference sequence). V lost 1 base and J lost 4, with 16 bases in between. The CDR3 DNA follows: TGTGCCAGCAGCTTAGCAGGGGCCCCAGGAGGAGAGACCCAGTACTTC. Translated, it gives CASSLAGAPGGETQYF.

CDR3 loop: CASEGQGAHEQYF. Written as DNA, the CDR3 is TGTGCCAGCGAGGGTCAGGGGGCCCACGAGCAGTACTTC. The chain employs TRBV18 and TRBJ2-7; 8 bases are shared with TRBD1. The length of the CDR3 is 13 residues. CDR1 and CDR2 from the germline V gene are KGHSH and LQKENI. The J segment lost 5 bases and the V segment lost 8 bases, leaving 8 bases of the junction unmatched.

The chain is built from TRBV6-5 and TRBJ1-6; unclear D gene. V was clipped by 2 bases and J by 7 bases, with 6 bases between them. CDR1 and CDR2 (germline): MNHEY, SVGAGI. The CDR3 runs to 13 residues. For the CDR3, the DNA is TGTGCCAGCAGTTACCGGGAGAATTCACCCCTCCACTTT. Translating it yields CASSYRENSPLHF.

This chain connects TRBV6-5 to TRBJ2-1, with D possibly matching TRBD2 (5 bases). V lost 6 bases and J lost 12, with 15 bases in between. In germline, CDR1 is MNHEY, CDR2 SVGAGI. The CDR3 contains 12 residues. CDR3 bases: TGTGCCAGCAGGGGTGTTTTACGGGGGCAGTTCTTC. Translation gives CASRGVLRGQFF.

The rearrangement links TRBV20-1 to TRBJ2-7, with a possible D match to TRBD2 (5 bases). CDR1 and CDR2 (germline): DFQATT, SNEGSKA (reference sequence). The CDR3 totals 11 residues. The germline V and J ends were trimmed by 5 bases and 6 bases, with 11 bases remaining between them. Here the CDR3 DNA reads TGCAGTGCTGACCGCGAGGGCGAGCAGTACTTC. It specifies CSADREGEQYF.

The CDR3 DNA reads as TGCGCCAGCAGTGACAGGGGTACTAATGAAAAACTGTTTTTT. Its translation: CASSDRGTNEKLFF. This chain joins TRBV10-2 and TRBJ1-4; D might be TRBD1 (6 bases). The V gene lost 3 bases and the J gene lost 2 bases, with 7 bases spanning the gap. The CDR3 extends over 14 amino acids. Germline V gene lookup returns CDR1 WSHSY and CDR2 SAAADI.

The chain recombines TRBV15 with TRBJ1-2; D gene ambiguous. The germline V gene encodes CDR1 LNHNV and CDR2 YYDKDF (reference sequence). This CDR3 comprises 13 residues. V shed 0 bases and J shed 8 bases, with 10 bases lying between them. The DNA of the CDR3 is TGTGCCACCAGCAGAGATCTATCGAGGGGCTACACCTTC. This gives the protein CATSRDLSRGYTF.

V gene TRBV5-4 combines with J gene TRBJ2-3, with 7 bases that match TRBD2. This CDR3 is built from 14 residues. V was clipped by 2 bases and J by 4 bases; unmatched bases: 4. Germline-derived CDR1 and CDR2 are SGHNT and YYREEE (reference sequence). Written as DNA, the CDR3 is TGTGCCAGCAGCTTACGACTAGCTGCAGATACGCAGTATTTT. It translates to CASSLRLAADTQYF.

The rearrangement links TRBV19 to TRBJ2-1; 7 bases are shared with TRBD2. Germline CDR1 reads LNHDA; CDR2 reads SQIVND (reference sequence). J was trimmed by 4 bases and V by 5 bases; bases with no gene match: 8. The CDR3 sequence is 15 residues long. The CDR3 nucleotides read TGTGCCAGTAGTCGACTAGCCAGCGGGTACAATGAGCAGTTCTTC. Its translation: CASSRLASGYNEQFF.

The V and J genes are TRBV18 and TRBJ2-7, with a weak D call TRBD2 (6 bases). V lost 2 bases, J lost 1 base, and 18 bases lay in between. CDR3 length: 17 amino acids. Germline lookup yields CDR1 KGHSH and CDR2 LQKENI. The CDR3 region is CASSPTGDSLGSYEQYF. CDR3 bases: TGTGCCAGCTCACCAACGGGAGATTCCCTGGGATCCTACGAGCAGTACTTC.

The chain links TRBV12-5 to TRBJ2-5; possible D gene TRBD2, 6 bases. Germline V lookup: CDR1 LGHNT, CDR2 FRNRAP. Deletions cut 6 bases from V and 4 bases from J, with 15 bases between. CDR3 length: 14 residues. This chain's CDR3 is CASGPSFGGETQYF. In nucleotides, the CDR3 is TGTGCTAGTGGGCCTAGTTTCGGGGGAGAGACCCAGTACTTC. The variable domain in full, completed from reference TRBV12-5 and TRBJ2-5, reads DARVTQTPRHKVTEMGQEVTMRCQPILGHNTVFWYRQTMMQGLELLAYFRNRAPLDDSGMPKDRFSAEMPDATLATLKIQPSEPRDSAVYFCASGPSFGGETQYFGPGTRLLVL.

CDR3 loop: CASSQTADRGYNEQFF. In nucleotides, the CDR3 is TGTGCCAGCAGCCAGACCGCGGACAGGGGATACAATGAGCAGTTCTTC. The gene calls are TRBV4-2 and TRBJ2-1; 9 bases are shared with TRBD1. Germline V gives CDR1 LGHNA, CDR2 YNFKEQ. Germline trimming cut 3 bases from V and 4 bases from J; bases unmatched to any gene: 7. This CDR3 is built from 16 residues.

The chain carries TRBV10-3 and TRBJ1-3; 7 bases align to TRBD1. After removal of 8 bases from V and 2 bases from J, the junction contained 12 bases not matched to a gene. This CDR3 spans 16 amino acids. Germline-derived CDR1 and CDR2 are ENHRY and SYGVKD. The CDR3: CAIERGGQPTGNTIYF. For the CDR3, the DNA is TGTGCCATCGAACGGGGGGGACAGCCTACTGGAAACACCATATATTTT.